A selection of T cell receptor beta chains follows, all from one sample in a study of technical replicates of blood from a handful of donors. Assay: immunoSEQ multiplex PCR; the TCRdb copy retains only in-frame clones and omits some. The sample has 65,000 to 80,000 clones, nearly 99% seen once. Sequencing was performed on T cells isolated from PBMCs. These receptors were taken from a human donor in good health. Both conserved end residues are part of each CDR3. Each record gives: CDR3 DNA, CDR3 protein, D gene, clone size, V gene, J gene. D genes are given only for firm matches. For some rows the clone size is stated as once, few or many, or as a class when expanded; others skip it.

CDR3 DNA: TGTGCCAGCAGCTTATTTCTAGCGGGAGCAGATACGCAGTATTTT
CDR3 protein: CASSLFLAGADTQYF
D gene: TRBD2
clone size: -
V gene: TRBV7-8
J gene: TRBJ2-3

CDR3 DNA: TGTGCCAGCAGTTACGGCTCCCTAGGCGAGCAGTACTTC
CDR3 protein: CASSYGSLGEQYF
D gene: -
clone size: -
V gene: TRBV6-5
J gene: TRBJ2-7

CDR3 DNA: TGTGCCAGTCAAGCGGGCAGCTCCTACAATGAGCAGTTCTTC
CDR3 protein: CASQAGSSYNEQFF
D gene: -
clone size: -
V gene: TRBV27
J gene: TRBJ2-1

CDR3 DNA: TGCGCCAGCAGCCAAGACAGTCCTTCTGGTCGTGCGTATTTT
CDR3 protein: CASSQDSPSGRAYF
D gene: -
clone size: -
V gene: TRBV4-1
J gene: TRBJ2-3

CDR3 DNA: TGTGCCAGCAGCCAAAGGAGTCCCAATAAAGGCCAAGAGACCCAGTACTTC
CDR3 protein: CASSQRSPNKGQETQYF
D gene: -
clone size: -
V gene: TRBV9
J gene: TRBJ2-5

CDR3 DNA: TGTGCCAGCAGCCCTCCTGACACCGGGGAGCTGTTTTTT
CDR3 protein: CASSPPDTGELFF
D gene: -
clone size: -
V gene: TRBV9
J gene: TRBJ2-2

CDR3 DNA: TGTGCCAGCAGTTTAAGGACAGGGGCTAACAATGAGCAGTTCTTC
CDR3 protein: CASSLRTGANNEQFF
D gene: TRBD1
clone size: -
V gene: TRBV28
J gene: TRBJ2-1

CDR3 DNA: TGTGCCAGCAGTTTTTTGGGGGCTTCGGGGGAGCAGTACTTC
CDR3 protein: CASSFLGASGEQYF
D gene: -
clone size: -
V gene: TRBV27
J gene: TRBJ2-7

CDR3 DNA: TGTGCCATCAGTGAGTCTATTCCGGGACAGGGGTTGAATGAGCAGTTCTTC
CDR3 protein: CAISESIPGQGLNEQFF
D gene: TRBD1
clone size: -
V gene: TRBV10-3
J gene: TRBJ2-1

CDR3 DNA: TGTGCCAGCAGCCCCGGTGCGGGGGAAGGAAACACCATATATTTT
CDR3 protein: CASSPGAGEGNTIYF
D gene: -
clone size: -
V gene: TRBV7-3
J gene: TRBJ1-3

CDR3 DNA: TGTGCCAGCAGCCCCCCGCCAGGGGGTAACGAGCAGTACTTC
CDR3 protein: CASSPPPGGNEQYF
D gene: TRBD1
clone size: -
V gene: TRBV27
J gene: TRBJ2-7

CDR3 DNA: TGTGCCAGCAGTTACTCGGGGGGGATCACAGATACGCAGTATTTT
CDR3 protein: CASSYSGGITDTQYF
D gene: TRBD2
clone size: -
V gene: TRBV6-5
J gene: TRBJ2-3

CDR3 DNA: TGTGCCAGCAGCCACAGGGGGCGGAACACTGAAGCTTTCTTT
CDR3 protein: CASSHRGRNTEAFF
D gene: TRBD1
clone size: once
V gene: TRBV28
J gene: TRBJ1-1

CDR3 DNA: TGTGCCAGCAGCTTAACGGGGACACCCAATGAGCAGTTCTTC
CDR3 protein: CASSLTGTPNEQFF
D gene: -
clone size: -
V gene: TRBV7-3
J gene: TRBJ2-1

CDR3 DNA: TGTGCCAGCAGTGAAGGGGACACCTCGGGGCAGTACTTC
CDR3 protein: CASSEGDTSGQYF
D gene: -
clone size: -
V gene: TRBV6-1
J gene: TRBJ2-7

CDR3 DNA: TGTGCCAGCAGCTCCACAGGGGGCGACTATGGCTACACCTTC
CDR3 protein: CASSSTGGDYGYTF
D gene: TRBD1
clone size: -
V gene: TRBV5-6
J gene: TRBJ1-2

CDR3 DNA: TGCGCCAGCAGCTTACTCCCGGTTGAGACCCAGTACTTC
CDR3 protein: CASSLLPVETQYF
D gene: -
clone size: -
V gene: TRBV5-1
J gene: TRBJ2-5

CDR3 DNA: TGTGCCAGCAGTGAATTACTAGCAGCTAACAATGAGCAGTTCTTC
CDR3 protein: CASSELLAANNEQFF
D gene: -
clone size: -
V gene: TRBV6-1
J gene: TRBJ2-1